This passage covers 2 T cell receptor beta chains from one sample sequenced in a study of blood T cell repertoires in COVID-19. TCRdb's copy holds only in-frame clones and misses some; the assay was immunoSEQ multiplex PCR. Among 200,000 or so clones, 70% to 85% were seen once, and the ten largest hold roughly 6.9%. Source material: peripheral blood. The receptors were sampled from a human donor with acute or convalescent COVID-19. The donor label of this sample is uncertain.

The chain couples TRBV12-3 or TRBV12-4 to TRBJ2-7; D not resolved. With 6 bases removed from V and 0 bases from J, the gap between germline ends came to 6 bases. The CDR3 has 12 amino acids. CDR3 DNA: TGTGCCAGCAGAGGCGGCTCCTACGAGCAGTACTTC. Translating gives CASRGGSYEQYF.

This chain links TRBV7-2 with TRBJ1-6, with D maybe TRBD1 (5 bases). This CDR3 contains 13 residues. Germline V CDR1 and CDR2: SGHTA, FQGNSA. V gave up 1 base and J gave up 9 bases, with 7 bases separating them. Here the CDR3 DNA reads TGTGCCAGCAGCTTAGAGGGGTCTTCACCCCTCCACTTT. Its translation: CASSLEGSSPLHF. Full variable domain (missing parts from reference TRBV7-2 and TRBJ1-6): GAGVSQSPSNKVTEKGKDVELRCDPISGHTALYWYRQSLGQGLEFLIYFQGNSAPDKSGLPSDRFSAERTGGSVSTLTIQRTQQEDSAVYLCASSLEGSSPLHFGNGTRLTVT.